This T cell receptor (beta chain) emerged from a study of cytotoxic CD8 clonotypes in ibrutinib-treated CLL. The germline V gene encodes CDR1 SGHTA and CDR2 FQGTGA. V shed 5 bases, J shed 9 bases, and the junction held 4 bases outside the gene matches. This CDR3 is built from 12 residues. Assay: immunoSEQ multiplex PCR; the TCRdb copy retains only in-frame clones and omits some. Among about 50,000 clones listed, roughly 70% were seen once. Overall study findings and caveats: Ibrutinib response saw clonality rise, and progression saw it return toward baseline. Shared public clonotypes were rare, and on treatment they either got smaller or stayed the same.

This clone was observed a few times. Its antigen is undetermined. The material sequenced was PBMCs, taken after 12 months of ibrutinib treatment. The origin of this receptor is a human donor with chronic lymphocytic leukemia. J is TRBJ2-1 and V is TRBV7-3, with 7 positions matching TRBD2. The CDR3 nucleotides read TGTGCCAGCAGCCTCGGGGAGGGTGAGCAGTTCTTC. This gives the protein CASSLGEGEQFF.